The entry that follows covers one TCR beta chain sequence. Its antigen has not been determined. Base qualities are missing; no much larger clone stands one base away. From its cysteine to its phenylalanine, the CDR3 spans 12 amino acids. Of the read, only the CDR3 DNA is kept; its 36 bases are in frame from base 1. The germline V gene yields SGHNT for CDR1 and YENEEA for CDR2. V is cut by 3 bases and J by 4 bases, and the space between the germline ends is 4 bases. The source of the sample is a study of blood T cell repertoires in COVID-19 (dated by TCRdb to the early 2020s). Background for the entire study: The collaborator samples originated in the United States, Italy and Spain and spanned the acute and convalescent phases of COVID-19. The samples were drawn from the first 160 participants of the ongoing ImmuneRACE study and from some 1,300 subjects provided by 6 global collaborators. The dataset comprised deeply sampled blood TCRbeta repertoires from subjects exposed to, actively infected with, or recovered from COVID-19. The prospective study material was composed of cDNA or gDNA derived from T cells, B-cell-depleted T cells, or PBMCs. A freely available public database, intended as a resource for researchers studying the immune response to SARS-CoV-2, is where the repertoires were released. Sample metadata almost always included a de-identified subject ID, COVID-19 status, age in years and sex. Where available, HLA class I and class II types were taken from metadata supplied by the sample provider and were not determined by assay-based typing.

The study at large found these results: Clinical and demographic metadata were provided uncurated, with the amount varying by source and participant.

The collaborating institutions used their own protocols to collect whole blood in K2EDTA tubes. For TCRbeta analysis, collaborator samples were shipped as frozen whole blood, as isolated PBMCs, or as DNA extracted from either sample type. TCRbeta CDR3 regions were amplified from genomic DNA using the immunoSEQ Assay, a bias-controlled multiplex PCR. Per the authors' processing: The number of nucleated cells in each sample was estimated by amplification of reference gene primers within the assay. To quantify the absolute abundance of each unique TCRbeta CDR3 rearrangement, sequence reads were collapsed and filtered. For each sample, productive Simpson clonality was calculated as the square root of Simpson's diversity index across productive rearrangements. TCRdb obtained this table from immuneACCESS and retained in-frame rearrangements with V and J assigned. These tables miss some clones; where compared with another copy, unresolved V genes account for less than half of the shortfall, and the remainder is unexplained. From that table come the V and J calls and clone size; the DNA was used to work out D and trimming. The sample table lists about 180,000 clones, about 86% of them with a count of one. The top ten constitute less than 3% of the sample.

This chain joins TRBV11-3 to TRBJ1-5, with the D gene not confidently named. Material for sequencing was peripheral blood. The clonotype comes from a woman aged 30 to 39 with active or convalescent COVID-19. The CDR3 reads CASSFGNQPQHF. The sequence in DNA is TGTGCCAGCAGCTTCGGGAATCAGCCCCAGCATTTT.